These T cell receptor beta chains were read from a single sample in a study of T cells in Graves' hyperthyroidism and ophthalmopathy. In TCRdb, the multiplex PCR reads were re-called with MiXCR into one record per CDR3 protein. The repertoire consists of hundreds of thousands of distinct CDR3 sequences, with about 35% occurring once and the leading ten covering around 32%. Sequencing input: blood. These receptor sequences come from a woman between 35 and 50 years old with Graves' hyperthyroidism. CDR3s leave out the opening cysteine and the closing phenylalanine or tryptophan.

J gene	V gene	CDR3 protein
TRBJ1-1	TRBV10-2	ASLAGDTEAF
TRBJ1-4	TRBV5-4	ASSLGGYATNEKLF
TRBJ1-1	TRBV6-6	ASERDRDRTEAF
TRBJ1-1	TRBV15	ATSRVTGHLNTEAF
TRBJ2-4	TRBV7-2	ASSYGNIQY
TRBJ1-4	TRBV7-2	ASSGDSGNEKLF
TRBJ1-1	TRBV7-9	ASSLHRDDAF
TRBJ1-5	TRBV5-6	ASRNRDRENQPQH
TRBJ2-5	TRBV2	ASLGLAGVGETQY
TRBJ2-6	TRBV5-5	ASRLSSGANVLT
TRBJ2-5	TRBV12-3/TRBV12-4	ASTRGGIGTQY
TRBJ2-7	TRBV27	ASSSFTYEQY
TRBJ2-5	TRBV7-9	ASSLEVQGVFGETQY
TRBJ2-7	TRBV4-3	ANSLRTDLSEQY
TRBJ1-1	TRBV11-2	ASSLTGFSEAF
TRBJ1-1	TRBV24-1	ATSDQGNEAF
TRBJ2-5	TRBV29-1	SVEEVYQETQY
TRBJ1-1	TRBV19	ASSIGFSLNTEAF
TRBJ1-2	TRBV7-2	ASKGREDYGYT
TRBJ1-6	TRBV10-2	ASSEGQGGPSPLH
TRBJ2-5	TRBV10-3	AISESRGWTQY
TRBJ1-2	TRBV12-3/TRBV12-4	ASTSLGTGGYGYT
TRBJ1-1	TRBV5-6	ASSLDDREGTEAF
TRBJ2-7	TRBV12-3/TRBV12-4	ASSLAGTTQNEQY